The rows below give T cell receptor beta chains drawn from one sample of a study of CD4+ T cells in melanoma. Sequenced by immunoSEQ multiplex PCR; TCRdb stores in-frame clones only, minus some. There are 15,000 to 20,000 clones in the sample; 65% to 85% occur only once, and approximately 5.6% lies in the top ten. The sample was cells from a culture (not recorded whether cultured in vitro). The receptors stem from a human donor with melanoma. The CDR3 runs from the conserved cysteine through the conserved F or W. The order of the fields is D gene, J gene, clone size, V gene, CDR3 DNA, CDR3 protein. A D gene is named only where the DNA matches it firmly. Rows may omit the clone size; those that give it use once, few, many or a size class.

TRBD2,TRBJ2-7,.,TRBV5-1,TGCGCCAGCAGCTCAACTAGCGGGGTCTACGAGCAGTACTTC,CASSSTSGVYEQYF
.,TRBJ2-3,.,TRBV7-3,TGTGCCAGCAGCCCAGGACATAACACAGATACGCAGTATTTT,CASSPGHNTDTQYF
TRBD1,TRBJ1-4,.,TRBV4-1,TGCGCCAGCAGCCAAGATCCCGTGGGACAGGACAAAACTAATGAAAAACTGTTTTTT,CASSQDPVGQDKTNEKLFF
.,TRBJ1-3,.,TRBV5-4,TGTGCCAGCAGCTTGATTCCCAGCGGGCCTGGAAACACCATATATTTT,CASSLIPSGPGNTIYF
TRBD2,TRBJ2-5,.,TRBV30,TGTGCCTGCGGGACTAGCGGGGGGGAGACCCAGTACTTC,CACGTSGGETQYF
.,TRBJ2-3,.,TRBV6-6,TGTGCCAGCAGTTACTCGAGGGTCACAGATACGCAGTATTTT,CASSYSRVTDTQYF
.,TRBJ1-2,medium-sized,TRBV5-4,TGTGCCAGCAGCTTGGGGCCCGAAAGGATAGTAGGTGGCTACACCTTC,CASSLGPERIVGGYTF
TRBD1,TRBJ1-5,.,TRBV11-2,TGTGCCAGCAGTCAAGACAGGGGCGGACAGCCCCAGCATTTT,CASSQDRGGQPQHF
TRBD2,TRBJ2-5,.,TRBV12-5,TGTGCTAGTGGTTTGACTAGCGTTGGACACCAAGAGACCCAGTACTTC,CASGLTSVGHQETQYF
.,TRBJ1-1,.,TRBV5-1,TGCGCCAGCAGCCCGGACCCGAACACTGAAGCTTTCTTT,CASSPDPNTEAFF
.,TRBJ1-5,once,TRBV6-5,TGTGCCAGCAGCTTAAGATCGGGCAATCAGCCCCAGCATTTT,CASSLRSGNQPQHF
.,TRBJ1-2,.,TRBV18,TGTGCCAGCTCACCAGGGGCAGGGGCCTTATTGTATGGCTACACCTTC,CASSPGAGALLYGYTF
TRBD1,TRBJ1-5,.,TRBV5-1,TGCGCCAGCAGCTGGACAGGGGGCAGCAATCAGCCCCAGCATTTT,CASSWTGGSNQPQHF
.,TRBJ2-2,medium-sized,TRBV5-1,TGCGCCAGCAAGGCAATAGCGAACACCGGGGAGCTGTTTTTT,CASKAIANTGELFF
.,TRBJ2-7,once,TRBV7-2,TGTGCCAGCAGCTTACAGGGCGCAGGGTACGAGCAGTACTTC,CASSLQGAGYEQYF
.,TRBJ1-4,once,TRBV5-1,TGCGCCAGCAGCTTGAGTCCTTCAGGAGAAAAACTGTTTTTT,CASSLSPSGEKLFF
TRBD2,TRBJ2-1,.,TRBV6-6,TGTGCCAGCAGTCAAACCAGCGGGGGAGCGGGTGAGCAGTTCTTC,CASSQTSGGAGEQFF
TRBD1,TRBJ1-3,.,TRBV27,TGTGCCAGCGGACGGACAGGCCACGGAAACACCATATATTTT,CASGRTGHGNTIYF
.,TRBJ2-3,.,TRBV7-3,TGTGCCAGCAGCTTAACGGCGCGGGGGCCTACAGATACGCAGTATTTT,CASSLTARGPTDTQYF
.,TRBJ2-7,.,TRBV13,TGTGCCAGCTGGCGGCAGGGGCACTACGAGCAGTACTTC,CASWRQGHYEQYF
.,TRBJ1-5,.,TRBV28,TGTGCCAGCAGTCCACTTAGCAATCAGCCCCAGCATTTT,CASSPLSNQPQHF
.,TRBJ1-6,.,TRBV9,TGTGCCAGCAGCGTAGATTGGGGGGGTCCCGACTCGGCGTATAATTCACCCCTCCACTTT,CASSVDWGGPDSAYNSPLHF
.,TRBJ2-2,.,TRBV6-5,TGTGCCAGCAGTTGGGTCGAGGGGTACACCGGGGAGCTGTTTTTT,CASSWVEGYTGELFF
.,TRBJ1-1,.,TRBV29-1,TGCAGCGTTGACCTCCGACGGAACACTGAAGCTTTCTTT,CSVDLRRNTEAFF
.,TRBJ2-2,few,TRBV2,TGTGCCAGCTTGAAGTCCCAAGGCACCGGGGAGCTGTTTTTT,CASLKSQGTGELFF
.,TRBJ1-2,.,TRBV2,TGTGCCAGCCAGTTGGAAGGACAGCCCATCTATGGCTACACCTTC,CASQLEGQPIYGYTF
.,TRBJ1-4,medium-sized,TRBV5-1,TGCGCCAGCAGCTTGGCCCACCAAGGACACGAAAAACTGTTTTTT,CASSLAHQGHEKLFF
.,TRBJ1-2,.,TRBV2,TGTGCCAGCAGCTGGACAGAGCCGATCTATGGCTACACCTTC,CASSWTEPIYGYTF
.,TRBJ1-1,.,TRBV4-1,TGCGCCAGCACCCAGGTAGGGAACACTGAAGCTTTCTTT,CASTQVGNTEAFF
.,TRBJ2-1,.,TRBV18,TGTGCCAGCTCACCAATCACCATGACATACAATGAGCAGTTCTTC,CASSPITMTYNEQFF
.,TRBJ1-1,.,TRBV6-1,TGTGCCAGCCCCGGACAGAACACTGAAGCTTTCTTT,CASPGQNTEAFF
.,TRBJ1-2,.,TRBV2,TGTGCCAGCAGGGCCCTCCCTGGGGGATCTAACTATGGCTACACCTTC,CASRALPGGSNYGYTF
TRBD1,TRBJ2-3,.,TRBV15,TGTGCCACCAGTCTTGACAGGGTAAAAACAGATACGCAGTATTTT,CATSLDRVKTDTQYF
.,TRBJ1-3,.,TRBV7-6,TGTGCCAGCAGCTTAACTGGAAACACCATATATTTT,CASSLTGNTIYF
.,TRBJ2-7,.,TRBV19,TGTGCCAGTAGTATACAAAGCGCTTCCGAGCAGTACTTC,CASSIQSASEQYF
.,TRBJ2-1,.,TRBV2,TGTGCCAGCAGGGGTACCGGGACAGAGCAGTTCTTC,CASRGTGTEQFF
.,TRBJ1-5,.,TRBV5-1,TGCGCCAGCAGCTTGGTTCTTAGGCCAGGTAATCTACAGCCCCAGCATTTT,CASSLVLRPGNLQPQHF
.,TRBJ2-1,.,TRBV7-2,TGTGCCAGCAGCTTGGGTTACAATGAGCAGTTCTTC,CASSLGYNEQFF
.,TRBJ1-3,few,TRBV6-6,TGTGCCAGCAGTTATGAGGCGGGAGGAAACACCATATATTTT,CASSYEAGGNTIYF
TRBD1,TRBJ2-3,.,TRBV18,TGTGCCAGCTCTCGCTTGGGACAGGGTGCAGATACGCAGTATTTT,CASSRLGQGADTQYF